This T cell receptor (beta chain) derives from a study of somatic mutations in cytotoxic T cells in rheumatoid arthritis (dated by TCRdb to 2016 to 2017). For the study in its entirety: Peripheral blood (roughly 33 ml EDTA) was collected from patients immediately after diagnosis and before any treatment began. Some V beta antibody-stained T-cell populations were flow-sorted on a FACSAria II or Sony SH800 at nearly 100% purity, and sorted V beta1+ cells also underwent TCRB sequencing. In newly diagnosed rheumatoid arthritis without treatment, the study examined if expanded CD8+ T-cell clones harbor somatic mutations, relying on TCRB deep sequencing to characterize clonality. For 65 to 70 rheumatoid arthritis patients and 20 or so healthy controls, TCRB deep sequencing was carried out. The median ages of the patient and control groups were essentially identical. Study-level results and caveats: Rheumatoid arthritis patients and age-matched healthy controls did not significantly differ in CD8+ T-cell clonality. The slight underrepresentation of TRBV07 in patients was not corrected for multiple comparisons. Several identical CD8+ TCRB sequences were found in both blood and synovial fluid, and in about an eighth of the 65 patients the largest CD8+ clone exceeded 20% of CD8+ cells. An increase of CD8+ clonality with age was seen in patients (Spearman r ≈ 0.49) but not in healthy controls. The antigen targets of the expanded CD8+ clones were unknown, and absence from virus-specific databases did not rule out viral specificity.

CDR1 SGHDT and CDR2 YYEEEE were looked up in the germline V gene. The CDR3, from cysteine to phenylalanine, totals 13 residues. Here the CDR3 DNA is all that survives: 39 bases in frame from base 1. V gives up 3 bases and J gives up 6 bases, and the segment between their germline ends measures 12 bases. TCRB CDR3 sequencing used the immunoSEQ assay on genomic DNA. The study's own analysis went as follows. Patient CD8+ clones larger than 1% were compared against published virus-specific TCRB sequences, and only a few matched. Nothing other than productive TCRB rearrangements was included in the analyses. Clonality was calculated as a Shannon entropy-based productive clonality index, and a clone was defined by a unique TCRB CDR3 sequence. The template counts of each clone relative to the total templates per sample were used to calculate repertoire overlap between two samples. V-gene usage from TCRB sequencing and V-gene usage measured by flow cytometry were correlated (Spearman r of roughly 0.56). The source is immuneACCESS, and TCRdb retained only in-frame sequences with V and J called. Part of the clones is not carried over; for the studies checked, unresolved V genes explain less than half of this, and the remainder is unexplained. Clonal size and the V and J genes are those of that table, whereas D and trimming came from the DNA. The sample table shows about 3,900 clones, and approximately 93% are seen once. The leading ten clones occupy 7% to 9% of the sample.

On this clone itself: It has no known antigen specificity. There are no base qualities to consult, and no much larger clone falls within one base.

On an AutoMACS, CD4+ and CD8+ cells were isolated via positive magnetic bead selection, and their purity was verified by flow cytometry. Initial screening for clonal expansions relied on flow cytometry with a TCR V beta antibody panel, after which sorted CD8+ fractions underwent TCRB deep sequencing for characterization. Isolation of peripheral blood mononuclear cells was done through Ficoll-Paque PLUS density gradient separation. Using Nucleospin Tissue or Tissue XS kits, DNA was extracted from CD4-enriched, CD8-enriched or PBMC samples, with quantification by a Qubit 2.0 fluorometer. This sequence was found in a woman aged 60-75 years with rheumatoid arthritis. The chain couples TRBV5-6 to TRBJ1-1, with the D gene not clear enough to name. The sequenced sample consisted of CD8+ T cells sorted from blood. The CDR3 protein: CASSYDVSPEAFF. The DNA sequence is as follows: TGTGCCAGCAGCTACGATGTTAGCCCTGAAGCTTTCTTT.